A single sample is the source of the 14 T cell receptor beta chains below, sequenced in a study of regulatory T cells in long-lasting Graves disease. Documented time point: newly diagnosed GD, antithyroid drugs for less than 3 months. RNA extracted from PBMCs served as the sequencing template. For TCR beta, libraries came from iRepertoire HTBI primers and Arm-PCR of CDR3 regions. MiXCR, applied by TCRdb to the multiplex PCR reads, yields one record per CDR3 protein. Of 500,000 or so distinct CDR3 sequences in the sample, approximately 14% are singletons; the top ten hold approximately 15%. This sample was shared with a second study, whose subject was T cells in Graves' hyperthyroidism and ophthalmopathy.

The sequencing used peripheral blood mononuclear cells (PBMCs), collected at new diagnosis, from a patient treated with antithyroid drugs. Receptors were obtained from a woman between 50 and 59 years old with Graves disease.

This clonotype has just a few counts. The CDR3 here is CASSYSRGGPYEQYF. Written as DNA, the CDR3 is TGTGCCAGCAGTTACTCTCGGGGGGGCCCGTACGAGCAGTACTTC. The rearrangement uses TRBV6-5 and TRBJ2-7; 8 positions match TRBD2. The CDR3 covers 15 residues. Unmatched junction bases numbered 5, after V lost 0 bases and J lost 4 bases. Germline V lookup: CDR1 MNHEY, CDR2 SVGAGI.

This clonotype has at least ten counts. The V call is TRBV18, the J call TRBJ2-1; TRBD1 agrees at 8 bases. The end of the DNA aligns better with TRBJ2-5, so the J call may be wrong. Germline V CDR1 and CDR2: KGHSH, LQKENI. The CDR3 contains 14 residues. The CDR3 loop reads CASSSGTGRETQYF. The CDR3 DNA is TGTGCCAGCTCATCCGGGACAGGCAGGGAGACCCAGTACTTC.

This clonotype was seen repeatedly, ten times or more. This chain joins TRBV28 and TRBJ1-5, with 10 nucleotides matching TRBD1. The CDR3 has 16 amino acids. CDR1 is MDHEN, CDR2 SYDVKM, per germline. Trimming took 5 bases from V and 6 from J; bases not matched to a gene: 10. The CDR3 loop is CASSPPGQGIGQPQHF. Here the CDR3 DNA reads TGTGCCAGCAGTCCGCCGGGACAGGGGATCGGTCAGCCCCAGCATTTT.

Ten or more counts support this clonotype. The V and J genes are TRBV12-3 or TRBV12-4 and TRBJ2-4; D might be TRBD2 (6 bases). This CDR3 is 13 amino acids long. V was cut by 2 bases and J by 6 bases, with 8 bases left in between. The DNA for the CDR3 is TGTGCCAGCAGTTTAACCGGGGGAAACATTCAGTACTTC. It is translated as CASSLTGGNIQYF.

This clonotype was detected many times. V is TRBV28 and J is TRBJ2-7, with D possibly being TRBD1 (5 bases). The germline V and J ends were trimmed by 4 bases and 0 bases, with 10 bases remaining between them. The CDR3 length is 14 residues. Germline V CDR1 and CDR2: MDHEN, SYDVKM. Here the CDR3 DNA reads TGTGCCAGCAGTTCGCTACAGGCCTCCTACGAGCAGTACTTC. Amino acids: CASSSLQASYEQYF.

The chain recombines TRBV7-9 with TRBJ2-3; D not certain. The CDR3 is 16 amino acids. Trimming cost V 2 bases and J 0 bases, with 12 bases left between them. The germline V gene encodes CDR1 SEHNR and CDR2 FQNEAQ (reference sequence). The CDR3 reads CASSLMAGSSTDTQYF. In nucleotides, the CDR3 is TGTGCCAGCAGCTTAATGGCTGGTTCTAGCACAGATACGCAGTATTTT.

This clonotype was counted many times. CDR3 region: CAVHRFATTGTEAFF. The CDR3 DNA reads as TGTGCCGTCCATAGATTCGCGACAACGGGGACTGAAGCTTTCTTT. The chain has TRBV28 and TRBJ1-1; no definite D call. The CDR3 runs to 15 residues. Trimming removed 11 bases from V and 5 bases from J, with 24 bases in between. Germline CDR1 and CDR2: MDHEN and SYDVKM.

A remark on this clonotype: A clone one base away is much larger, so this may be a read error. The chain combines TRBV6-1 with TRBJ1-5, with D possibly being TRBD1 (5 bases). CDR1 is MNHNS, CDR2 SASEGT, per germline. The CDR3 has 15 residues. CDR3 residues: CASRKGTAWNQPRHF. The CDR3 DNA reads TGTGCCAGCAGGAAGGGGACCGCCTGGAATCAGCCCCGGCATTTT.

Ten or more counts support this clonotype. The chain couples TRBV2 to TRBJ2-7; D gene ambiguous. The V gene lost 1 base and the J gene lost 3 bases, with 7 bases spanning the gap. Germline V gene lookup returns CDR1 SNHLY and CDR2 FYNNEI. CDR3 length: 13 residues. As DNA, the CDR3 is TGTGCCAGCAGTGAAGGGCACGGCTACGAGCAGTACTTC. This encodes CASSEGHGYEQYF.

This rearrangement joins TRBV12-3 or TRBV12-4 to TRBJ2-1, with D hard to call. This CDR3 is 16 amino acids long. V lost 3 bases and J 0 bases, leaving 12 bases between the germline ends. CDR3 sequence (DNA): TGTGCCAGCAGTTTGATGAGGAAAAGCTCCTACAATGAGCAGTTCTTC. This codes for CASSLMRKSSYNEQFF.

The rearrangement uses TRBV28 and TRBJ2-1, with 8 bases fitting TRBD2. The ends lost 5 bases at V and 5 bases at J; junction bases unmatched: 11. The CDR3 sequence is 16 residues long. Germline CDR1 reads MDHEN; CDR2 reads SYDVKM. The CDR3 region is CASSPRRGLGDNEQFF. Written as DNA, the CDR3 is TGTGCCAGCAGTCCCCGCCGGGGACTAGGGGACAATGAGCAGTTCTTC.

This chain connects TRBV7-2 to TRBJ2-2, with D maybe TRBD2 (6 bases). Trimming cost V 2 bases and J 6 bases, with 16 bases left between them. Germline values: CDR1 SGHTA, CDR2 FQGNSA. This CDR3 has 16 amino acids. The CDR3 loop reads CASSLSGGIYAGELFF. The CDR3 coding sequence is TGTGCCAGCAGCTTAAGTGGCGGGATTTATGCCGGGGAGCTGTTTTTT.

This clonotype has just a few counts. The chain joins TRBV24-1 to TRBJ2-6, with D uncertain. The germline gives CDR1 KGHDR, CDR2 SFDVKD. CDR3 length: 10 residues. Deletions cut 9 bases from V and 16 bases from J, with 12 bases between. The CDR3 sequence: CATAGLRLTF. The CDR3 region has the DNA TGTGCCACCGCTGGGTTGAGGCTGACTTTC.

This clonotype was detected many times. This rearrangement joins TRBV6-2 or TRBV6-3 to TRBJ2-7; 10 nucleotides align to TRBD2. The V gene's germline CDR1 is MNHEY and CDR2 SVGEGT. J gave up 2 bases and V 0 bases, and 1 base lay outside the gene matches. CDR3 size: 15 residues. The CDR3 loop reads CASSYSLAGTYEQYF. Here the CDR3 DNA reads TGTGCCAGCAGTTACTCACTAGCGGGAACCTACGAGCAGTACTTC.